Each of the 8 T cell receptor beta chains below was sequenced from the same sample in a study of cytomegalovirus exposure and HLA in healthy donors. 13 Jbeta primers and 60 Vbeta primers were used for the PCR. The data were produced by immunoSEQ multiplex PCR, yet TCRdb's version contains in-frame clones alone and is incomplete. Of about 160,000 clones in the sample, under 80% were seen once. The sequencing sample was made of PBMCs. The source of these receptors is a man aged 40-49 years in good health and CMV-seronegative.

CDR3 region: CASSQRRDRVAYGYTF. The CDR3 DNA reads TGCGCCAGCAGCCAACGCCGGGACAGGGTTGCCTATGGCTACACCTTC. The rearrangement uses TRBV4-3 and TRBJ1-2; 9 bases agree with TRBD1. Trimming took 2 bases from V and 4 from J; bases not matched to a gene: 8. CDR1 is LGHNA, CDR2 YSLEER, per germline. There are 16 residues in the CDR3.

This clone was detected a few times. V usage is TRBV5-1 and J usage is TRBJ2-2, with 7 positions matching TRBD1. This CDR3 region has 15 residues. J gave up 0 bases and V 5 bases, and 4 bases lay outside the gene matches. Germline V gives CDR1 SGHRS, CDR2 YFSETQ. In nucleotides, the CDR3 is TGCGCCAGCAGTCCGACAGGGTCGAACACCGGGGAGCTGTTTTTT. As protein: CASSPTGSNTGELFF.

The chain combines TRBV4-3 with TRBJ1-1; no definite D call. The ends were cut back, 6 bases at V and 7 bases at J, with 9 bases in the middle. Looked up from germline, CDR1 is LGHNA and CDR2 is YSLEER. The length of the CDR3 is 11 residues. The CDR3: CASSKGSEAFF. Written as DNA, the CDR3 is TGCGCCAGCAGTAAAGGGAGTGAAGCTTTCTTT.

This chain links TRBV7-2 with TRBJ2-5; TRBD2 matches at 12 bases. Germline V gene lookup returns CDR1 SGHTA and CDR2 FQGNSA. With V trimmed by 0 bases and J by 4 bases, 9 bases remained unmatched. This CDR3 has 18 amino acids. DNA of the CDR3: TGTGCCAGCAGCTTAGCTCTCCTAGCGGGGGGGCTTGGAGAGACCCAGTACTTC. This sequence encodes CASSLALLAGGLGETQYF.

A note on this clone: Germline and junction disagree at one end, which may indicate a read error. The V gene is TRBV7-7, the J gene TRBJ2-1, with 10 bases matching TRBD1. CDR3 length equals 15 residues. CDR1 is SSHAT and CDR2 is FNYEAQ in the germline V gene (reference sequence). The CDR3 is CASSLEGQGFNEQFF. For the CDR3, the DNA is TGTGCTAGCAGCTTAGAGGGACAGGGGTTCAATGAGCAGTTCTTC.

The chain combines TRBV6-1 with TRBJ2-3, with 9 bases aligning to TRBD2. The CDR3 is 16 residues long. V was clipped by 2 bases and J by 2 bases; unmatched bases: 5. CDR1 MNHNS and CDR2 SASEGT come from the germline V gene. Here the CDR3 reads CASSELASGATDTQYF. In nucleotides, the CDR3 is TGTGCCAGCAGTGAATTGGCTAGCGGGGCCACAGATACGCAGTATTTT.

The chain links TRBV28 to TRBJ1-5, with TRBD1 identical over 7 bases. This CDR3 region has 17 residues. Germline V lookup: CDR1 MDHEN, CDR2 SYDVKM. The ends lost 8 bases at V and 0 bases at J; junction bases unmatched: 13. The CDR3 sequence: CASARPGQLYSNQPQHF. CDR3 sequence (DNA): TGTGCCAGCGCAAGGCCGGGACAGCTTTATAGCAATCAGCCCCAGCATTTT.

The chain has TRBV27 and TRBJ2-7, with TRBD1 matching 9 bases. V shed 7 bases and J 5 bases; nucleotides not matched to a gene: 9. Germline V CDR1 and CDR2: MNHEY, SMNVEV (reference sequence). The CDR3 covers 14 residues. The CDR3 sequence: CASNPTTGGDEQYF. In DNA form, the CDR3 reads TGTGCCAGCAACCCTACCACAGGGGGCGACGAGCAGTACTTC.